Following are 5 T cell receptor beta chains from one sample sequenced in a study of blood T cell repertoires in COVID-19. Some clones are missing from TCRdb's copy, which holds only in-frame ones; the method was immunoSEQ multiplex PCR. The data hold some 350,000 clones, with around 92% observed a single time. The sequenced material came from peripheral blood. These receptors were obtained from a woman aged 30 to 39 with COVID-19, enrolled during active disease.

The J gene is TRBJ2-7, the V gene TRBV30, with D possibly matching TRBD2 (5 bases). This CDR3 has 13 amino acids. Trimming took off 6 bases at V and 0 bases at J, with 12 bases between the two ends. CDR1 and CDR2 (germline): GTSNPN, SVGIG (reference sequence). CDR3 sequence: CACGRRSSYEQYV. The CDR3, as DNA: TGTGCCTGTGGACGGAGGAGCTCCTACGAGCAGTACGTC.

This chain connects TRBV20-1 to TRBJ1-5, with D unclear. The length of the CDR3 is 15 residues. Germline V gene lookup returns CDR1 DFQATT and CDR2 SNEGSKA (reference sequence). V lost 3 bases and J lost 3, with 15 bases in between. The CDR3 bases are TGCAGTGCTAGTCATCGGGCGGGGAACAATCAGCCCCAGCATTTT. This translates into CSASHRAGNNQPQHF.

The chain joins TRBV6-2 or TRBV6-3 to TRBJ2-7, with D possibly matching TRBD1 (6 bases). Germline V lookup: CDR1 MNHEY, CDR2 SVGEGT. The length of the CDR3 is 15 residues. Between the trimmed V and J ends, which lost 5 bases and 1 base, there was a span of 15 bases. The CDR3 nucleotides are TGTGCCAGCAGTAGGATCAGGGGTTGGTCCTACGAGCAGTACTTC. Its translation is CASSRIRGWSYEQYF.

This chain links TRBV15 with TRBJ2-3, with 12 bases lining up with TRBD2. The CDR3 has 18 residues. Germline values: CDR1 LNHNV, CDR2 YYDKDF (reference sequence). The trim removed 2 bases at V and 3 bases at J, leaving 9 bases unmatched. CDR3 DNA: TGTGCCACCAGCAGATTGCCATCCCTAGCGGGGGGGACAGATACGCAGTATTTT. This translates into CATSRLPSLAGGTDTQYF. The whole variable domain, remainder taken from reference TRBV15 and TRBJ2-3, is DAMVIQNPRYQVTQFGKPVTLSCSQTLNHNVMYWYQQKSSQAPKLLFHYYDKDFNNEADTPDNFQSRRPNTSFCFLDIRSPGLGDTAMYLCATSRLPSLAGGTDTQYFGPGTRLTVL.

This chain uses TRBV2 with TRBJ2-1; possibly TRBD2 for D (6 bases). CDR1 and CDR2 (germline): SNHLY, FYNNEI. The germline V and J ends were trimmed by 8 bases and 9 bases, with 8 bases remaining between them. The length of the CDR3 is 10 residues. This CDR3 is CASAGGEQFF. Written as DNA, the CDR3 is TGTGCCAGCGCCGGGGGTGAGCAGTTCTTC.